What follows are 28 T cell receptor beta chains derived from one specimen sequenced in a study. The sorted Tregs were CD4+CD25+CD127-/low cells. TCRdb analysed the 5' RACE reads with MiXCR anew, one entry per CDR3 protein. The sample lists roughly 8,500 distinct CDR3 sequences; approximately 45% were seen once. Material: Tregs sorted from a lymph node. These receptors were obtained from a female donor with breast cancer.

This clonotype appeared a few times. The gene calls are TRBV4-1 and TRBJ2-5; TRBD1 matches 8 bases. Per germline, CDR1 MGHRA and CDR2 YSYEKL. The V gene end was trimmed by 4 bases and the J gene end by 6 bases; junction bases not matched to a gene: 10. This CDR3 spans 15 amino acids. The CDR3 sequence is CASSPLRTGLKTQYF. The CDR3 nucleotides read TGCGCCAGCAGCCCACTCCGGACAGGGCTAAAGACCCAGTACTTC.

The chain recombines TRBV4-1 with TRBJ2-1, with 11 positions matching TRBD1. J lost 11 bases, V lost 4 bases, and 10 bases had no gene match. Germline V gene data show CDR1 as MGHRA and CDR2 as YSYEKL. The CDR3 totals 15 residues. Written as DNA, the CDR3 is TGCGCCAGCAGCCCCCGGGACAGGGGGAGGGGTAAGCAGTTCTTC. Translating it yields CASSPRDRGRGKQFF.

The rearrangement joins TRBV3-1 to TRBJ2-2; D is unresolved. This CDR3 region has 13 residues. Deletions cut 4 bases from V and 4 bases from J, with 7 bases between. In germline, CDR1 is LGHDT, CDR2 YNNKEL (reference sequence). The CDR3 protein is CASSPPSTGELFF. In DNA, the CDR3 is TGTGCCAGCAGCCCCCCGAGCACCGGGGAGCTGTTTTTT.

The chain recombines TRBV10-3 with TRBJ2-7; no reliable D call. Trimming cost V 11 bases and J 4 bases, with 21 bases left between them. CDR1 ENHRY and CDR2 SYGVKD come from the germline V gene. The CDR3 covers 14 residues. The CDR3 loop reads CAVTNDPALYEQYF. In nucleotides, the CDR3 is TGTGCCGTCACCAACGACCCAGCCCTTTACGAGCAGTACTTC.

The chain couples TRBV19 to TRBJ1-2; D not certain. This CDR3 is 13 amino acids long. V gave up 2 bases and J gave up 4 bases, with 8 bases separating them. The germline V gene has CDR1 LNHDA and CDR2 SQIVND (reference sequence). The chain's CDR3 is CASSISRFYGYTF. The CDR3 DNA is TGTGCCAGTAGTATAAGCAGATTCTATGGCTACACCTTC. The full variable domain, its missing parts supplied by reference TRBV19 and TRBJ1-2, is DGGITQSPKYLFRKEGQNVTLSCEQNLNHDAMYWYRQDPGQGLRLIYYSQIVNDFQKGDIAEGYSVSREKKESFPLTVTSAQKNPTAFYLCASSISRFYGYTFGSGTRLTVV.

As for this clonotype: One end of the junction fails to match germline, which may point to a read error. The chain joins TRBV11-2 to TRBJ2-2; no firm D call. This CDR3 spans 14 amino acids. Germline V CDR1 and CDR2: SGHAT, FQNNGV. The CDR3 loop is CASRFFDSGGELFF. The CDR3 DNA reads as TGTGCCAGCCGCTTCTTCGATTCGGGCGGGGAGCTGTTTTTT.

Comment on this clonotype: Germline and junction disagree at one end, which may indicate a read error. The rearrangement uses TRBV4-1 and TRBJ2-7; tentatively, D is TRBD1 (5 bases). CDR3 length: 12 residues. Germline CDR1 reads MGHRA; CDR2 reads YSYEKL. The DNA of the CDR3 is TGTGCCAGCAGCCAAACAGGTTACGAGCAGTACTTC. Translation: CASSQTGYEQYF.

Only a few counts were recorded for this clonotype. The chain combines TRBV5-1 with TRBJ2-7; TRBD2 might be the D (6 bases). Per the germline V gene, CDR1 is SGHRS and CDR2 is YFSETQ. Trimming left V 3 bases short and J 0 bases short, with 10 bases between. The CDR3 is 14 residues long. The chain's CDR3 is CASSWRGGSYEQYF. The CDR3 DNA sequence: TGCGCCAGCAGCTGGCGGGGTGGCTCCTACGAGCAGTACTTC.

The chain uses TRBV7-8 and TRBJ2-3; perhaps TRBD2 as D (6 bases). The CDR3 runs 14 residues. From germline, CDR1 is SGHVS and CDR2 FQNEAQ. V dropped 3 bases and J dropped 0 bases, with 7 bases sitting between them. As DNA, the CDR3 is TGTGCCAGCAGCTTGGAGGGAAGCACAGATACGCAGTATTTT. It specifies CASSLEGSTDTQYF. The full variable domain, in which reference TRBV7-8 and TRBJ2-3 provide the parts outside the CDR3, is GAGVSQSPRYKVAKRGQDVALRCDPISGHVSLFWYQQALGQGPEFLTYFQNEAQLDKSGLPSDRFFAERPEGSVSTLKIQRTQQEDSAVYLCASSLEGSTDTQYFGPGTRLTVL.

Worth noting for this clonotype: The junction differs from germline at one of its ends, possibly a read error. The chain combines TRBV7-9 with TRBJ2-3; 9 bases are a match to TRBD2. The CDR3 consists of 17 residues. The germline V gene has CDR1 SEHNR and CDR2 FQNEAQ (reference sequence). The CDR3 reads CASSLAVAGGITDTQYF. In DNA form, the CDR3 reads TGTGCCAGCAGCTTAGCGGTGGCGGGGGGGATCACAGATACACAGTATTTT.

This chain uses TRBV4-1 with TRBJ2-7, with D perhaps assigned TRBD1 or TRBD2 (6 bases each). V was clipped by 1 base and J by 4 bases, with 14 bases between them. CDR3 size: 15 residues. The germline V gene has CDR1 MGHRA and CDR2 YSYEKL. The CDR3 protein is CASSQVTGAIYEQYF. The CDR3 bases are TGCGCCAGCAGCCAAGTTACGGGGGCAATTTACGAGCAGTACTTC.

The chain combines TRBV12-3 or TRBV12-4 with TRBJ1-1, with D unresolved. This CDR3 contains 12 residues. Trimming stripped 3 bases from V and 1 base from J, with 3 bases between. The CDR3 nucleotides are TGTGCCAGCAGTTTCCCGAACACTGAAGCTTTCTTT. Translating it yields CASSFPNTEAFF.

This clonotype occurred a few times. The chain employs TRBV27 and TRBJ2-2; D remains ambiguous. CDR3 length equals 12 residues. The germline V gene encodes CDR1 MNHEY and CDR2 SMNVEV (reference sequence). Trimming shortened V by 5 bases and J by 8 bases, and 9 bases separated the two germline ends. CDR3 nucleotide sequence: TGTGCCAGCAGTCCCCCGGGTGGGGAGCTGTTTTTT. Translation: CASSPPGGELFF.

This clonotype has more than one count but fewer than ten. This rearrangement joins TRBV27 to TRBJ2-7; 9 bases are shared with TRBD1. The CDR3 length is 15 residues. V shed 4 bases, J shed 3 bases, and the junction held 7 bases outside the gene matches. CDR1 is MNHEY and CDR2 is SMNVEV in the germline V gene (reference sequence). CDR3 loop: CASSWGQGALYEQYF. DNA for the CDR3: TGTGCCAGCAGTTGGGGACAGGGAGCACTCTACGAGCAGTACTTC.

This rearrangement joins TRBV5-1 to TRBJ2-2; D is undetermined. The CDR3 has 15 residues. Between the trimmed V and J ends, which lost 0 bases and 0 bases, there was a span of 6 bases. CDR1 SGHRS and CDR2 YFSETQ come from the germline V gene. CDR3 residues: CASSLGTSNTGELFF. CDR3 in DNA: TGCGCCAGCAGCTTGGGCACATCGAACACCGGGGAGCTGTTTTTT.

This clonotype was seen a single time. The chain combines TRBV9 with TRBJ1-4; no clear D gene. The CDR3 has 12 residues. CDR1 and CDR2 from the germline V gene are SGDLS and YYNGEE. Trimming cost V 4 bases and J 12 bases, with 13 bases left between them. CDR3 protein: CASSRSGAQLFF. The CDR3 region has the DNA TGTGCCAGCAGCCGTTCGGGAGCACAACTGTTTTTT. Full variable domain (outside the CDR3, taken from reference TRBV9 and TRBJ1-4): DSGVTQTPKHLITATGQRVTLRCSPRSGDLSVYWYQQSLDQGLQFLIQYYNGEERAKGNILERFSAQQFPDLHSELNLSSLELGDSALYFCASSRSGAQLFFGSGTQLSVL.

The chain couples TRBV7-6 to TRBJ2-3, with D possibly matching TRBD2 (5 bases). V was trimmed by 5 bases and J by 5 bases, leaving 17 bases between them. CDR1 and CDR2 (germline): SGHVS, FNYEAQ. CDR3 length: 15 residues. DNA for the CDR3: TGTGCCAGCAGCCCCGGACTTGCTGCCGGAGATACGCAGTATTTT. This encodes CASSPGLAAGDTQYF.

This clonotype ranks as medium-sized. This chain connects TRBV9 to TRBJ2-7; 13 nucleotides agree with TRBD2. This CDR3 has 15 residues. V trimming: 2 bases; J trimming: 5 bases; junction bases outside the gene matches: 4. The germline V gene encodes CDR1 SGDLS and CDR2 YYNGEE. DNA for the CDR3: TGTGCCAGCAGCGTGACTAGCGGGGGGCTCGACGAGCAGTACTTC. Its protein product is CASSVTSGGLDEQYF.

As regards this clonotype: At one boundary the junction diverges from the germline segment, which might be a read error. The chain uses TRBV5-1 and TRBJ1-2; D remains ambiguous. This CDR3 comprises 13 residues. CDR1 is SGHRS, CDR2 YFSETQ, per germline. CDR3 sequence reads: CASSFGDSGGYTF. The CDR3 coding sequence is TGTGCCAGCAGCTTTGGAGACTCGGGTGGCTACACCTTC. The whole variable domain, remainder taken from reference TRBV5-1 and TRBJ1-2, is KAGVTQTPRYLIKTRGQQVTLSCSPISGHRSVSWYQQTPGQGLQFLFEYFSETQRNKGNFPGRFSGRQFSNSRSEMNVSTLELGDSALYLCASSFGDSGGYTFGSGTRLTVV.

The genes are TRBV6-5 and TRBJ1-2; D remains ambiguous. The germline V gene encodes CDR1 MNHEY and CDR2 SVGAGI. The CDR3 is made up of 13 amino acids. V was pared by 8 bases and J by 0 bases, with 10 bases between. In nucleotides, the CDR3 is TGTGCCAGCGGTGCAACAGCTAACTATGGCTACACCTTC. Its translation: CASGATANYGYTF.

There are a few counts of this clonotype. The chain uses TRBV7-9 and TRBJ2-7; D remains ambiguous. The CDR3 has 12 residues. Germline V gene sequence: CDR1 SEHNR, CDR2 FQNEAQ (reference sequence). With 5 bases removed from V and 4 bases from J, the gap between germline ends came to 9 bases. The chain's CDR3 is CASSPISYEQYF. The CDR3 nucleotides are TGTGCCAGCAGCCCCATCAGTTACGAGCAGTACTTC.

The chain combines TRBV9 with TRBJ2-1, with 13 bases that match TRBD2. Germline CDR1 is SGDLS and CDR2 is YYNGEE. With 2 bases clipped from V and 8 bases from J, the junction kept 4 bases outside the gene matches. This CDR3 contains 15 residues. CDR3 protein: CASSVAGLAGYEQFF. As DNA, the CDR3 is TGTGCCAGCAGCGTGGCGGGACTAGCGGGATATGAGCAGTTCTTC. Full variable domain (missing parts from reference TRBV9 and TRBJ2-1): DSGVTQTPKHLITATGQRVTLRCSPRSGDLSVYWYQQSLDQGLQFLIQYYNGEERAKGNILERFSAQQFPDLHSELNLSSLELGDSALYFCASSVAGLAGYEQFFGPGTRLTVL.

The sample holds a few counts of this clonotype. The DNA for the CDR3 is TGTGCCAGCAGTTTTGGGCAGGGGGAGACCCAGTACTTC. It is translated as CASSFGQGETQYF. The V gene is TRBV27, the J gene TRBJ2-5; D may be TRBD1 (6 bases). The CDR3 runs 13 residues. Germline CDR1 and CDR2: MNHEY and SMNVEV (reference sequence). V was pared by 3 bases and J by 5 bases, with 10 bases between.

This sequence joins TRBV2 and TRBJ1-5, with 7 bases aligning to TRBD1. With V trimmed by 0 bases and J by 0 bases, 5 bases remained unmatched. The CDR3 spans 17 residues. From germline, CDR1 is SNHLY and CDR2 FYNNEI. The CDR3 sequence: CASSEADRFYSNQPQHF. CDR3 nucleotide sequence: TGTGCCAGCAGTGAAGCGGACAGGTTTTATAGCAATCAGCCCCAGCATTTT.

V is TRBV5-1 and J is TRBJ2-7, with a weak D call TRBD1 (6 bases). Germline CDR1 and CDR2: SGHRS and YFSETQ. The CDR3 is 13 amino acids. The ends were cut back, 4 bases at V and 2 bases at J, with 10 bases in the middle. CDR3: CASSPQGAYEQYF. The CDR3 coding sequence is TGCGCCAGCAGCCCACAGGGAGCCTACGAGCAGTACTTC.

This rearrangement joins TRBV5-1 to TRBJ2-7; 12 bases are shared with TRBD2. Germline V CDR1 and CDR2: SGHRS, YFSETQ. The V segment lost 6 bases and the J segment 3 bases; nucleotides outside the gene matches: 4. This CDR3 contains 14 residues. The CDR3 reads CASKLAGGLYEQYF. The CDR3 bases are TGCGCCAGCAAACTAGCGGGGGGACTCTACGAGCAGTACTTC.

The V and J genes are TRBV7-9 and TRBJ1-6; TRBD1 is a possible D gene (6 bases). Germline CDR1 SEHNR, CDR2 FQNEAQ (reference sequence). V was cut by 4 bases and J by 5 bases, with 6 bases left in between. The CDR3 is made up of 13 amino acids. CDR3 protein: CASSSGDNSPLHF. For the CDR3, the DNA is TGTGCCAGCAGCTCAGGGGATAATTCACCCCTCCACTTT.

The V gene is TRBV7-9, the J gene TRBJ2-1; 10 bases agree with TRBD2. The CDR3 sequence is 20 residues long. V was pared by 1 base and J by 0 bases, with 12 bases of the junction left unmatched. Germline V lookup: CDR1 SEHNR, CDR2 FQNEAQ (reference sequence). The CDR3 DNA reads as TGTGCCAGCAGCTTAGGGACTAGCGGAGAGGGGACTAGCTCCTACAATGAGCAGTTCTTC. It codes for CASSLGTSGEGTSSYNEQFF.